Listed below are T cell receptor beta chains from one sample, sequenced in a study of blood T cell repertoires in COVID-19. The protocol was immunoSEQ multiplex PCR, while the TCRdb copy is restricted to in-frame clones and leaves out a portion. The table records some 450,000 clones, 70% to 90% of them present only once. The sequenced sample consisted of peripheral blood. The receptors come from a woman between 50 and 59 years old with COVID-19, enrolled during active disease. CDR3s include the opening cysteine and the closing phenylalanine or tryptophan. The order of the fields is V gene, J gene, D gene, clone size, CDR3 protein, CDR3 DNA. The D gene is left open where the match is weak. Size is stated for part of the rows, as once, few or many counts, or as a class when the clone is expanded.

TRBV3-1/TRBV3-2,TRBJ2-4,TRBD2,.,CASSLQTSGGASIQYF,TGTGCCAGCAGCCTACAGACTAGCGGGGGGGCTTCCATTCAGTACTTC
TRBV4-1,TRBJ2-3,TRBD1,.,CASSQVVGTGLWPDTQYF,TGCGCCAGCAGCCAGGTAGTAGGGACAGGGCTTTGGCCAGATACGCAGTATTTT
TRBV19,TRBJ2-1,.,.,CASSILNNEQFF,TGTGCCAGTAGTATTCTAAACAATGAGCAGTTCTTC
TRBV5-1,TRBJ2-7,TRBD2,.,CASSRTSGGDEQYF,TGCGCCAGCAGCCGGACTAGCGGGGGAGATGAGCAGTACTTC
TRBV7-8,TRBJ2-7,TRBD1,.,CASSLVGQGDKYF,TGTGCCAGCAGCTTAGTGGGACAGGGGGATAAGTACTTC
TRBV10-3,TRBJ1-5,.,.,CAICSGTTDQPQHF,TGTGCCATCTGTTCAGGGACAACAGATCAGCCCCAGCATTTT
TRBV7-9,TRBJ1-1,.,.,CASGGGATEAFF,TGTGCCAGCGGGGGAGGAGCCACTGAAGCTTTCTTT
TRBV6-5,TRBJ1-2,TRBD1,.,CASSTGVGYGYTF,TGTGCCAGTTCTACAGGGGTAGGCTATGGCTACACCTTC
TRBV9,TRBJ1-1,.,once,CASSVVSGTEAFF,TGTGCCAGCAGCGTAGTGTCAGGGACTGAAGCTTTCTTT
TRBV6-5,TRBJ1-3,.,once,CASSLWATGNTIYF,TGTGCCAGCAGTTTGTGGGCTACTGGAAACACCATATATTTT
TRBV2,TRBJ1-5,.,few,CASSPGQFNQPQHF,TGTGCCAGCAGTCCTGGACAGTTCAATCAGCCCCAGCATTTT
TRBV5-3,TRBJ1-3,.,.,CARSVLQGTECSSGNTIYF,TGTGCCAGAAGCGTTCTACAGGGTACGGAGTGTAGCTCTGGAAACACCATATATTTT
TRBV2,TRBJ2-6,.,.,CASTGAGANVLTF,TGTGCCAGCACCGGGGCTGGGGCCAACGTCCTGACTTTC
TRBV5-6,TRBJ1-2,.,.,CASSLRGLNYGYTF,TGTGCCAGCAGCTTGAGGGGCCTCAACTATGGCTACACCTTC
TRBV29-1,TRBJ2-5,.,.,CSVFGGLGQEGTQYF,TGCAGCGTTTTCGGGGGATTGGGGCAGGAGGGGACCCAGTACTTC
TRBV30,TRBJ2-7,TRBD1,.,CAWSVGARRGPYEQYF,TGTGCCTGGAGTGTCGGGGCCCGCAGGGGGCCCTACGAGCAGTACTTC
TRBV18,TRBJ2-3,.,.,CASSPFYGSTDTQYF,TGTGCCAGCTCACCATTTTACGGGAGCACAGATACGCAGTATTTT
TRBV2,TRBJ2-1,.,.,CASSEARGLSSYNEQFF,TGTGCCAGCAGTGAAGCGCGCGGGTTAAGCTCCTACAATGAGCAGTTCTTC
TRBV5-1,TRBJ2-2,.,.,CASSLTQANTGELFF,TGCGCCAGCAGCTTGACACAGGCCAACACCGGGGAGCTGTTTTTT
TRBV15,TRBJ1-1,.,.,CATSRSLGGTEAFF,TGTGCCACCAGCAGATCCTTAGGGGGCACTGAAGCTTTCTTT
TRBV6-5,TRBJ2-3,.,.,CASSSSLRASTDTQYF,TGTGCCAGCAGTTCCTCCTTGAGAGCTTCCACAGATACGCAGTATTTT
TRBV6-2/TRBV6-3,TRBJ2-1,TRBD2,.,CASSRPTYLGLAGANEQFF,TGTGCCAGCAGCCGCCCTACTTACCTGGGACTAGCGGGGGCCAATGAGCAGTTCTTC
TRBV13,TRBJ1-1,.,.,CASSLRETGHTEAFF,TGTGCCAGCAGCTTAAGGGAGACGGGTCACACTGAAGCTTTCTTT
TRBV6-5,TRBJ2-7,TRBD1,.,CASRVQGDYVKQYF,TGTGCCAGCAGAGTACAGGGGGATTATGTTAAGCAGTACTTC
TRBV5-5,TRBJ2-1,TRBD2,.,CASSPSTLTSGGYNEQFF,TGTGCCAGCAGCCCCTCTACCTTGACTAGCGGGGGATACAATGAGCAGTTCTTC
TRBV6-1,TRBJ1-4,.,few,CASRERGRGRSEKLFF,TGTGCCAGCAGAGAAAGGGGCAGGGGAAGGAGTGAAAAACTGTTTTTT
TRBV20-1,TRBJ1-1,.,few,CSASQMSGAATEAFF,TGCAGTGCTAGTCAGATGTCAGGGGCTGCCACTGAAGCTTTCTTT
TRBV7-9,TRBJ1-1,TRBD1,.,CASSPRTGGEAFF,TGTGCCAGCAGCCCGCGGACAGGGGGTGAAGCTTTCTTT
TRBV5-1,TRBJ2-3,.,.,CASSLRWGPTDTQYF,TGCGCCAGCAGCTTGCGGTGGGGGCCCACAGATACGCAGTATTTT
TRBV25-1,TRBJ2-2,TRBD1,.,CASSRDRGRPGELFF,TGTGCCAGCAGCCGGGACAGGGGGCGCCCGGGGGAGCTGTTTTTT
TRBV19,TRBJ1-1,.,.,CASSQGEKAFF,TGTGCCAGTAGTCAAGGAGAAAAAGCTTTCTTT
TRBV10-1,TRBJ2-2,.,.,CASSSGGPPGELFF,TGCGCCAGCAGTTCTGGCGGTCCCCCCGGGGAGCTGTTTTTT
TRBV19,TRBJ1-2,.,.,CASRGGIGYGYTF,TGTGCCAGTAGGGGGGGAATCGGCTATGGCTACACCTTC
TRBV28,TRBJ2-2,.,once,CASTSGGGDTGELFF,TGTGCCAGCACCTCCGGAGGGGGCGACACCGGGGAGCTGTTTTTT
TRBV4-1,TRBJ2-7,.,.,CASSQDRGAGISYEQYF,TGCGCCAGCAGCCAAGATCGCGGGGCCGGCATCTCCTACGAGCAGTACTTC
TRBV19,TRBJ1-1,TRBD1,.,CASSLTTGTRINTEAFF,TGTGCCAGTAGTCTAACGACAGGGACAAGGATAAACACTGAAGCTTTCTTT
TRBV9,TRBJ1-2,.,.,CASSASGLTSRGYTF,TGTGCCAGCAGCGCCTCGGGACTAACCTCTCGGGGCTACACCTTC
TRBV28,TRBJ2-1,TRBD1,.,CASSGQGYNEQFF,TGTGCCAGCTCGGGACAGGGTTATAATGAGCAGTTCTTC
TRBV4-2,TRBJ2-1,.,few,CASSQDVGGRPSYNEQFF,TGTGCCAGCAGCCAAGATGTGGGGGGGCGCCCGTCTTACAATGAGCAGTTCTTC
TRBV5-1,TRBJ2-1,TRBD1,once,CASSLGQLTGGRNEQFF,TGCGCCAGCAGCTTGGGACAGTTGACAGGGGGCCGCAATGAGCAGTTCTTC
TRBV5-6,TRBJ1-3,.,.,CASSFVTEFSGNTIYF,TGTGCCAGCAGCTTTGTTACAGAATTCTCTGGAAACACCATATATTTT
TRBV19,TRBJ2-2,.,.,CASSIGPDLNTGELFF,TGTGCCAGTAGTATTGGGCCAGATCTGAACACCGGGGAGCTGTTTTTT
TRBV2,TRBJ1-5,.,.,CASSGAGSNQPQHF,TGTGCCAGCAGTGGGGCAGGGTCCAATCAGCCCCAGCATTTT
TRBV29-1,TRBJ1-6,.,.,CSVETSGLTASNSPLHF,TGCAGCGTTGAGACCAGCGGCCTGACGGCATCTAATTCACCCCTCCACTTT
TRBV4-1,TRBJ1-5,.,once,CASSQVIYSNQPQHF,TGCGCCAGCAGCCAAGTAATTTATAGCAATCAGCCCCAGCATTTT
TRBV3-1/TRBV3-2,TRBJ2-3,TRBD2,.,CASSRDVAGDTQYF,TGTGCCAGCAGCCGCGATGTAGCGGGAGATACGCAGTATTTT
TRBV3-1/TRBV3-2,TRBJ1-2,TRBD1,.,CASSPDRDSWGYTF,TGTGCCAGCAGCCCGGACAGGGACTCTTGGGGCTACACCTTC
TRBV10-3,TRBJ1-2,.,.,CATAGGRNYGYTF,TGTGCCACGGCCGGGGGAAGGAACTATGGCTACACCTTC
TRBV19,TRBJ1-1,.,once,CASSIWGGDTEAFF,TGTGCCAGTAGTATTTGGGGGGGGGACACTGAAGCTTTCTTT
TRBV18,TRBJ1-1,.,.,CASSPGGAANTEAFF,TGTGCCAGCTCACCCGGGGGGGCGGCGAACACTGAAGCTTTCTTT
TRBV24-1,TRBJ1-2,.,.,CATSDRTPPGYTF,TGTGCCACCAGTGACCGGACTCCCCCTGGCTACACCTTC
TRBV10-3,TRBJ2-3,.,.,CAISENRVSDTQYF,TGTGCCATCAGTGAGAACAGGGTCTCAGATACGCAGTATTTT
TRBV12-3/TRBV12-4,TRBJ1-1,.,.,CASSEGWTEAFF,TGTGCCAGCAGCGAGGGTTGGACTGAAGCTTTCTTT
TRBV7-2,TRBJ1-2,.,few,CASSLATGQGYTF,TGTGCCAGCAGCTTAGCGACAGGCCAGGGCTACACCTTC
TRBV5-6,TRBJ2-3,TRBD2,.,CASSFPTSGGIKGAQYF,TGTGCCAGCAGTTTTCCTACTAGCGGGGGGATCAAGGGAGCGCAGTATTTT